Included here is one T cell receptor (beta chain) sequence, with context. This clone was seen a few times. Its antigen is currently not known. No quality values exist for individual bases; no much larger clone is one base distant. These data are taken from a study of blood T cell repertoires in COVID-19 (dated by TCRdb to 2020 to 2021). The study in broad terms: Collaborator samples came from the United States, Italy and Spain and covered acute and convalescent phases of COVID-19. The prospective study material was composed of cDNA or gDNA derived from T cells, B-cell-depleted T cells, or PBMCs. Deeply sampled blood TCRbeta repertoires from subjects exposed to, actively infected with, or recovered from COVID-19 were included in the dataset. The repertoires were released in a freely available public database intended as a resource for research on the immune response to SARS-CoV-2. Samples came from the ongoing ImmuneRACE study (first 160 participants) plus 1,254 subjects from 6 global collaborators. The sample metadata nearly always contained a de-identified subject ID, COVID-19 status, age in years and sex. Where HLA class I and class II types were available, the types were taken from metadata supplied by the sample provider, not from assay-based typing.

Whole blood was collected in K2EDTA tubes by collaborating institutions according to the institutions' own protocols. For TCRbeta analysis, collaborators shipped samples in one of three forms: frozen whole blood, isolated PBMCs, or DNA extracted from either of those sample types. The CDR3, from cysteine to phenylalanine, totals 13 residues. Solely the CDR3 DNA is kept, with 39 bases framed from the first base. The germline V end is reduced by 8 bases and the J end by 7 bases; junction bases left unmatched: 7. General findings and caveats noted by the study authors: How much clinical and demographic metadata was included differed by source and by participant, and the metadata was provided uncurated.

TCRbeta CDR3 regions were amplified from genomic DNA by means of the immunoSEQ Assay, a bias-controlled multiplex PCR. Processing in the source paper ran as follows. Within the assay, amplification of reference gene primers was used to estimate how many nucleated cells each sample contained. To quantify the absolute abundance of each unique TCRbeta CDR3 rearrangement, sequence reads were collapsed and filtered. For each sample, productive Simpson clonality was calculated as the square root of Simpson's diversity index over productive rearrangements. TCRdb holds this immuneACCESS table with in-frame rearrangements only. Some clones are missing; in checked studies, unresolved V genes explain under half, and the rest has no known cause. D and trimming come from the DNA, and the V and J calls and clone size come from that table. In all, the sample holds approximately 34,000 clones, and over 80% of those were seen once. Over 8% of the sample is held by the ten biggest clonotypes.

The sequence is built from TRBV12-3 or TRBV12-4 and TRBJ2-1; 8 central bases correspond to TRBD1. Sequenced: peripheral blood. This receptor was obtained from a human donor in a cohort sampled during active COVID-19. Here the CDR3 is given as CASGPGQENEQFF. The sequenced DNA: TGTGCCAGCGGACCGGGACAGGAAAATGAGCAGTTCTTC.